What follows describes a single T cell receptor beta chain. Its antigen is currently not known. No much larger clonotype is one base removed from it; base qualities were not supplied. The cohort comprised hundreds of healthy bone marrow donors. Cohort members were all nominally healthy when sampled, although unrecorded immune exposures were likely present. The donor was CMV seropositive and was included in the group of approximately 300 seropositive cohort members. Every donor gave a peripheral blood sample, and the peripheral blood mononuclear cells from that sample were used for TCR beta sequencing. Genomic DNA extraction from the blood cell samples was performed with the Qiagen DNeasy Blood Extraction Kit. This sample was taken from a study of cytomegalovirus exposure and HLA in healthy donors (dated by TCRdb to 2017 to 2019). At the level of the whole study: According to an earlier analysis of several hundred of the donors, about 179 million T cells yielded 117 million unique TCR beta sequences and about 280 Gb of sequence data. The study aimed to test whether cataloging public T cell receptors could reveal signatures of past pathogen exposure. Alongside the repertoire data, information on donor age, sex, ethnicity and CMV serostatus was compiled. HLA typing covered class I and class II loci at four-digit resolution. In a later analysis, previously published TCR beta repertoires from about 640 donors were re-analyzed and high-resolution HLA genotyping was added so that TCR occurrence patterns could be studied. Around 320 gigabases of sequencing data and approximately 85 million unique TCR sequences were included in an early release covering around 650 HLA-typed donors. Four to six DR-DQ haplotypes were handled as single units for association and clustering because linkage in the cohort was strong. Rather than using new phenotypic data, the later analysis identified candidate immune exposures from TCR beta sequences and from how often those sequences occurred across donors. Among the roughly 410 genotyped donors, around 81% belonged to the genetic ancestry cluster associated with self-reported Caucasian donors. In a later genetic analysis, genome-wide SNP genotypes for 398 of the 666 donors were used, and that subset was treated as a discovery cohort. Among about 400 genotyped donors of the cohort, an average of approximately 220,000 unique TCR beta nucleotide sequences was sequenced per donor, of which roughly 18% were non-productive. To predict cytomegalovirus infection status, the study combined high-throughput TCR immunosequencing, statistical association of individual TCRs with disease status, and machine learning. The T cell repertoires of several hundred subjects were profiled by immunosequencing and related to cytomegalovirus serostatus. An earlier analysis of roughly 600 of the donors used high-throughput TCR beta sequencing to judge whether each TCR beta V gene segment behaved as functional or pseudogenic. Besides the first cohort of approximately 670 subjects, a separate validation cohort made up of 120 different subjects was used. The number of typed donors differed by locus: 629-630 for A, B, C, DRB1 and DQB1; some 500 for DQA1; fewer than 610 for DPA1; and around 470 for DPB1. All discovery cohort repertoires had been generated using a single sequencing platform. Overall study results and their limits: An association between a missense DCLRE1C variant and V-gene and J-gene trimming of TCR beta chains was found in a later genetic analysis and replicated in an independent cohort. When HLA alleles, especially DR and DQ, strongly co-occurred, attributing TCR associations to individual alleles was difficult. The 87-base-pair reads could not distinguish some IMGT-functional V segments, including TRBV6-2 and TRBV6-3, so those segments were excluded. A further reported finding was that TCR beta sequences accurately predicted the HLA-A and HLA-B alleles for most subjects in the first cohort. A later analysis found that TCR association rates varied across HLA loci, with DRB1 alleles showing the most associated TCRs and HLA-C alleles the fewest. Most TCR sequences were observed very rarely across donors, whereas some public TCRs were present in many individuals. In a later genetic analysis, fewer N-insertions in productive TCRs were reported among donors in an Asian-associated ancestry cluster than the roughly 710-donor mean. Cytomegalovirus status was reported to be diagnosed by the classifier with high specificity and sensitivity in both the original and validation cohorts. The study listed 164 TCR beta chains as associated with cytomegalovirus. In vitro tests confirmed that three of the cytomegalovirus-associated TCR beta chains recognize cytomegalovirus antigens. Compared with equally common non-associated chains, HLA-associated TCR beta chains in a later analysis were more clonally expanded and had lower generation probabilities. HLA typing was unavailable for some donors at each locus, so association tests used only the typed subset. The authors suggested that the approach could potentially be extended to other disease states and immunological phenotypes. The only immune exposure information available for the cohort was CMV serostatus. The earlier analysis of about 600 of the donors excluded fewer than 20 rarely observed V segments, including chromosome 9 orphons, because counts were too low. In an earlier analysis of fewer than 750 of the donors, most TCR beta V segments were observed in productive rearrangements about 87% or about 30% of the time, broadly matching IMGT annotations. Correlated functional status among segregating V segments might reflect linkage disequilibrium, but an unknown experimental factor could not be ruled out. Roughly uniform sequencing depth across donors was assumed in presence/absence analyses, although this assumption may not hold. A cluster of highly shared sequence variants was judged likely to represent a technical artifact of the sequencing pipeline. This cohort had only TCR beta chains sequenced, and the lack of alpha or paired-chain data limited which features could be detected. A later analysis reported that several top co-occurrence clusters appeared linked to parvovirus B19, influenza, CMV and Epstein-Barr virus. In a later analysis, around 15,000 TCR beta sequences were associated with specific HLA alleles at a false discovery rate of 0.05. Most CMV-associated TCR beta chains appeared to be HLA-restricted in a later analysis, and the HLA associations seemed to be driven largely by CMV exposure.

From the cysteine through the phenylalanine, the CDR3 covers 13 amino acids. Of the read, only the CDR3 DNA is kept; its 39 bases are in frame from base 1. Here V drops 8 bases and J drops 7 bases, and the junction holds 3 bases not matched to any gene. CDR1 and CDR2 (ENHRY, SYGVKD) derive from the germline V gene. The protocol used for the library was the immunoSEQ multiplex PCR assay. For the multiplex PCR, a mixture combining 60 forward primers for TCR Vbeta segments and 13 reverse primers for TCR Jbeta segments was used. A multiplex PCR assay on genomic DNA amplified the CDR3 region of rearranged TCR beta genes. On the Illumina HiSeq System, the amplified TCR beta libraries were sequenced as 87-base-pair reads. In the authors' own workflow: In a later analysis, tens of millions of unique TCR beta chains were counted across the 650 to 750 repertoires, and roughly 11 million of these chains were shared by at least two donors. Raw reads were error-corrected and collapsed into unique sequences with a nearest-neighbor algorithm that merged closely related sequences to remove PCR and sequencing errors. To assign V, D and J gene segments, CDR3 sequences were aligned to IMGT reference sequences. For a sequence to be retained, at least a six-nucleotide match to both a V gene segment and a J gene segment was required. A rearrangement was called productive if the CDR3 had no stop codons and remained in frame with V and J, and every other rearrangement was called non-productive. Following IMGT convention, CDR3 was defined as the stretch from the second conserved V-encoded cysteine up to the conserved J-encoded phenylalanine. The earlier analysis of some 580 of the donors excluded any sequence lacking an unambiguous match to a single V gene segment. In an earlier analysis of roughly 600 of the donors, a V segment was called functional when productive rearrangements were above 56.7%, and segregating when the standard deviation between donors exceeded 5%. A statistical classification framework was developed to diagnose cytomegalovirus status using the catalog of TCR beta chain sequences. V and J gene assignment, in a later analysis, came from comparing TCR nucleotide sequences with IMGT/GENE-DB human TR gene sequences. The TCRdist pipeline was used in a later analysis to assign CDR3 sequences and most-parsimonious VDJ recombination scenarios. In a later analysis, each TCR beta chain was defined by its CDR3 amino acid sequence together with its V-gene family, and reads without a unique V-gene family were excluded. To address suspected cross-contamination and a sequencing artifact, a later analysis removed over 500 highly shared, low-generation-probability nucleotide sequences. In a later analysis, a clonal expansion index was calculated for each public chain from normalized within-repertoire ranks of inferred template counts. Generation probabilities in a later analysis came from a VDJ recombination model fitted to out-of-frame rearrangements, and those results were checked against IGoR. In a later analysis, TCR-TCR, TCR-HLA and TCR-CMV co-occurrence was scored with hypergeometric tests, and a repertoire-size bias correction was applied to TCR pairs. False discovery rates were estimated in a later analysis by permuting HLA or CMV assignments 20 times. In a later analysis, co-occurring TCRs were grouped using DBSCAN, and TCRdist sequence similarity was added for clustering within HLA-allele-positive subsets. For co-occurrence clustering, repertoires with fewer than 30,000 or more than 120,000 public chains were excluded, along with 4 to 6 repertoires with anomalous nucleotide sharing. Here the immuneACCESS table is served through TCRdb, limited to in-frame sequences with V and J called. Missing clones are a known gap in these copies; in checked studies unresolved V genes cover under half, and the rest lacks a known reason. V, J and clone size were drawn from that table, and D and trimming were deduced from the DNA. The sample table contains approximately 120,000 clones; only one count was recorded for 73% of them. The ten largest clones add up to about 4.9% of the sample.

The chain is encoded by TRBV10-3 joined to TRBJ1-6; 9 of the junction bases match TRBD1. The sequence came from a man in his sixties in good health and CMV-seropositive. The sample taken for sequencing was PBMCs. The DNA sequence is as follows: TGTGCCATCGGACAGGGGAACAATTCACCCCTCCACTTT. It translates as CAIGQGNNSPLHF.